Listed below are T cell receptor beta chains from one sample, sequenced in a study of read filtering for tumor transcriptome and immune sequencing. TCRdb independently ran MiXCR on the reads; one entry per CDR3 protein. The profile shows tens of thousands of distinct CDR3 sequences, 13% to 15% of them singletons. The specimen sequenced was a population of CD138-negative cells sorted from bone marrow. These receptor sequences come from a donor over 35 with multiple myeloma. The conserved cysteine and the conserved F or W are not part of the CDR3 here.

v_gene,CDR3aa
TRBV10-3,AIRGGGNQPQH
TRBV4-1,ASSQDPQNYGYT
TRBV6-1,ASTKDSGRYEQY
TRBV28,ASSLLGPYEQY
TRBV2,AIGTSGNVGEQF
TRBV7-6,ATSSQGAYEQY
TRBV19,ASSMGGSPYNEQF
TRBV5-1,ASSFADTYEQY
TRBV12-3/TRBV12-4,ASSPIGGASEKLF
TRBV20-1,SAPGPYEQY
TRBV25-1,ASSGSTDTQY
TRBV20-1,SASRGISKEQY
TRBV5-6,ASSAGTGRSDTQY
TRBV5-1,ASTLANRTRGHNEQF
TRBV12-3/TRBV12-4,ASSSGGFPNSPLH
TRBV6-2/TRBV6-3,ATTDRRYGYT
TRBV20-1,SARHRDYPWEQY
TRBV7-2,ASSKKTGKGPYEQY
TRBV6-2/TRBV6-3,ASSYGAPLFVLARPGETQY
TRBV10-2,ASSERLGTGVGYGYT
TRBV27,ASSLRGDRVGGTNEKLF
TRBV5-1,ASMFEEYNEQF
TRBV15,ATSGGLAGPTDTQY
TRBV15,ATSREEIAGYPSSYEQY
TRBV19,ASSIGLSTDTQY
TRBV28,ASSRLSSYNEQF
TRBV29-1,SASRGSSYEQY
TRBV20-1,SARVGHPPNTGELF
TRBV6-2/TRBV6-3,ASSFGTATNEKLF
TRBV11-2,ASSFGQGYEQY
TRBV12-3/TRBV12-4,ASSPQGGLNTEAF
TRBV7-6,ASSFSGTSGAGGTDTQY
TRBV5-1,ASSLFITGASSTDTQY
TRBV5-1,AISLVGHPNNEQF
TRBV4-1,ASSQGLWAQTYEQY
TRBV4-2,ASSQGDRAGYNEQF
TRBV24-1,ATQDSLMNTEAF
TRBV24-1,ATMVGGDYNEQS
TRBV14,ASSQEGATTEQF
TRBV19,ASSIQGSAQPQH
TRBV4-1,ASSQSENSAYEQY
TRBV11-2,ASSLDLRDRALAGVDADTGELF
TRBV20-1,SARAERLVGTDTQY
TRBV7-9,ASSPGTGVSEQY
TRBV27,ASGGGGEAF